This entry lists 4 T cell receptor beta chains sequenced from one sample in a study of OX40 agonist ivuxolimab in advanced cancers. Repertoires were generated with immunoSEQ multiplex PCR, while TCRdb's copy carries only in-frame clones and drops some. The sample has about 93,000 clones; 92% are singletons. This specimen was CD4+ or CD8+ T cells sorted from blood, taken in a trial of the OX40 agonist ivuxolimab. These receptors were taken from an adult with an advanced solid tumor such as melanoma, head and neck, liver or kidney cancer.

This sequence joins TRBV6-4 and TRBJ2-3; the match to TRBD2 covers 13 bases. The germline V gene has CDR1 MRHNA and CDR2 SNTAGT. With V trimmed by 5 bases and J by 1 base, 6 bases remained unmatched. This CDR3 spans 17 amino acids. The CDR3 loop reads CASSPTGTSGGTDTQYF. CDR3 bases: TGTGCCAGCAGTCCTACCGGGACTAGCGGGGGCACAGATACGCAGTATTTT.

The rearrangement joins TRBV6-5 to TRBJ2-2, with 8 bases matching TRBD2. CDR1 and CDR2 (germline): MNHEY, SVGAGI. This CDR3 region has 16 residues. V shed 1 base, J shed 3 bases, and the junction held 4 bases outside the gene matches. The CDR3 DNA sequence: TGTGCCAGCAGTTACTTGCGGGAGGTCGACACCGGGGAGCTGTTTTTT. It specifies CASSYLREVDTGELFF.

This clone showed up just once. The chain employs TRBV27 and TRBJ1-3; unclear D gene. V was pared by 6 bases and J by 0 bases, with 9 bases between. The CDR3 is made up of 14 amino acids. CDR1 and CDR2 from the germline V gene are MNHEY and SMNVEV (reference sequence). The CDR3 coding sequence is TGTGCCAGCAGCCCCGGCCACTCTGGAAACACCATATATTTT. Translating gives CASSPGHSGNTIYF.

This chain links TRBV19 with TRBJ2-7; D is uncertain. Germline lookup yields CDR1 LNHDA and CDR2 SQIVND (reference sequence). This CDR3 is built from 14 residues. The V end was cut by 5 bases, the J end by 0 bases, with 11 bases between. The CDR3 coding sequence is TGTGCCAGTAGTCGTACAGAGATCTCCTACGAGCAGTACTTC. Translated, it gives CASSRTEISYEQYF.